Listed below are T cell receptor beta chains from one sample, sequenced in a study of blood T cell repertoires in COVID-19. Clones were read by immunoSEQ multiplex PCR, and TCRdb kept only the in-frame ones, dropping some. The data show fewer than 150,000 clones, with around nine tenths seen just once and roughly 8.9% held by the top ten. Sequencing input: peripheral blood. These receptors originate from a woman aged 70-85 years who had recovered from COVID-19. Each CDR3 is given with its conserved first and last residue. A D gene is named only where the DNA matches it firmly. A row's size may be missing; if present it is once, few, many or a size class.

j_call cdr3_length d_call v_call clone_size cdr3_nt cdr3_aa
TRBJ2-7 14 . TRBV28 . TGTGCCAGCAGTTTAACGCCTACCGCCGGCGAGCAGTACTTC CASSLTPTAGEQYF
TRBJ2-3 15 TRBD2 TRBV19 . TGTGCCAGTAGTACCCGGGACTACCTCACAGATACGCAGTATTTT CASSTRDYLTDTQYF
TRBJ1-1 14 TRBD1 TRBV12-5 . TGTGCTAGTGGTTTCGGGACAGAGAACACTGAAGCTTTCTTT CASGFGTENTEAFF
TRBJ2-5 13 . TRBV12-3/TRBV12-4 . TGTGCCAGCAGTTTCCGACAGGAAGCGACCCAGTACTTC CASSFRQEATQYF
TRBJ1-2 15 . TRBV7-2 . TGTGCCACCCAAGCCCTGCAGGGGATTCCCTATGGCTACACCTTC CATQALQGIPYGYTF
TRBJ2-3 15 . TRBV6-2/TRBV6-3 . TGTGCCAGCAGTTATCACCGAGACAGGCCGGATACGCAGTATTTT CASSYHRDRPDTQYF
TRBJ1-5 12 . TRBV28 once TGTGCCAGCAGTTCCGCGGGGCAGCCCCAGCATTTT CASSSAGQPQHF
TRBJ1-1 12 . TRBV19 . TGTGCCAGTAGTACAAATACAGGGATAGCTTTCTTT CASSTNTGIAFF
TRBJ1-2 12 . TRBV18 few TGTGCCAGCTCAGGGGGACTCGGTGGCTACACCTTC CASSGGLGGYTF
TRBJ2-5 14 TRBD2 TRBV5-1 . TGCGCCAGCAGTAACGGGACTACCAAAGAGACCCAGTACTTC CASSNGTTKETQYF
TRBJ1-2 14 . TRBV7-9 . TGTGCCAGCAGTCCCCCAACAGGGACCTATGGCTACACCTTC CASSPPTGTYGYTF
TRBJ2-3 15 TRBD1 TRBV28 . TGTGCCAGCAGTTTAACAGGGGCTATCACAGATACGCAGTATTTT CASSLTGAITDTQYF
TRBJ2-3 13 . TRBV12-3/TRBV12-4 . TGTGCCAGCAGATTACAGGGAACAGATACGCAGTATTTT CASRLQGTDTQYF
TRBJ2-3 14 TRBD2 TRBV11-2 . TGTGCCAGCAGCTTTAGCGGGAGGGAATATACGCAGTATTTT CASSFSGREYTQYF
TRBJ1-2 15 TRBD1 TRBV6-5 . TGTGCCAGCAGTTACTCCACAGGGGCGGGGTATGGCTACACCTTC CASSYSTGAGYGYTF
TRBJ1-5 15 TRBD1 TRBV7-7 . TGTGCCAGCAGCTCCTTCCTAGGGGGCTGTCAGCCCCAGCATTTT CASSSFLGGCQPQHF
TRBJ2-1 17 TRBD2 TRBV18 . TGTGCCAGCTCACCAGCCCTGGTCCTAGCGGGGTGGGATGAGCAGTTCTTC CASSPALVLAGWDEQFF
TRBJ2-5 12 . TRBV18 . TGTGCCAGCTCACTCTTAGAAAAGACCCAGTACTTC CASSLLEKTQYF
TRBJ2-5 14 . TRBV27 . TGTGCCAGCAGTTCAGGGAACAAGGGGGAGACCCAGTACTTC CASSSGNKGETQYF
TRBJ2-1 12 . TRBV7-3 . TGTGCCAGCAGCTCCCCTCACAATGAGCAGTTCTTC CASSSPHNEQFF
TRBJ2-3 15 TRBD2 TRBV28 . TGTGCCAGCAGTCTAGCGGGAGGGGTCACAGATACGCAGTATTTT CASSLAGGVTDTQYF
TRBJ2-5 15 TRBD2 TRBV7-7 . TGTGCTAGCAGCCGACTCGGGGGGTCCTGGGAGACCCAGTACTTC CASSRLGGSWETQYF
TRBJ1-3 13 . TRBV28 . TGTGCCAGCAGTTCGCACCTGGAGAACACCATATATTTT CASSSHLENTIYF
TRBJ2-7 15 TRBD1 TRBV6-5 once TGTGCCAGCAGCCAGGGGGTCTTCGTTACCTACGAGCAGTACTTC CASSQGVFVTYEQYF
TRBJ1-5 15 . TRBV7-9 . TGTGCCAGCAGCTTCGATGACAGGATGGATCAGCCCCAGCATTTT CASSFDDRMDQPQHF
TRBJ1-1 17 . TRBV3-1/TRBV3-2 . TGTGCCAGCAGCCAAGATGGGGGGGATTCAATGAACACTGAAGCTTTCTTT CASSQDGGDSMNTEAFF
TRBJ2-7 15 TRBD2 TRBV27 . TGTGCCAGCAGCGTTCGACTAGCGAGCATCTACGAGCAGTACTTC CASSVRLASIYEQYF
TRBJ2-6 15 . TRBV4-1 . TGCGCCAGCAGCCTAGCCTACTCTGGGGCCAACGTCCTGACTTTC CASSLAYSGANVLTF
TRBJ1-1 15 . TRBV19 . TGTGCCAGTAGGACAGGAGCGGGGTCAAACACTGAAGCTTTCTTT CASRTGAGSNTEAFF
TRBJ1-1 17 TRBD1 TRBV19 . TGTGCCAGTAGTATAGCTGGGACAGGACTTAAGAGGACTGAAGCTTTCTTT CASSIAGTGLKRTEAFF
TRBJ1-5 15 TRBD1 TRBV3-1/TRBV3-2 . TGTGCCAGCAGCGGGACAGGTATGTGCAATCAGCCCCAGCATTTT CASSGTGMCNQPQHF
TRBJ1-5 15 TRBD1 TRBV19 . TGTGCCAGTAGTGAGGACAGGGAGGGCAATCAGCCCCAGCATTTT CASSEDREGNQPQHF
TRBJ2-3 16 TRBD2 TRBV10-2 . TGCGCCGGGGGGGGAGCGCGGGACTCGAGCACAGATACGCAGTATTTT CAGGGARDSSTDTQYF
TRBJ2-2 17 TRBD2 TRBV11-2 once TGTGCCAGCAGTCCCCCGAGAGCGGGAGGGAACACCGGGGAGCTGTTTTTT CASSPPRAGGNTGELFF
TRBJ1-2 15 . TRBV18 once TGTGCCAGCTCACCACCCTCCACAGGGAACTATGGCTACACCTTC CASSPPSTGNYGYTF
TRBJ2-7 15 . TRBV6-5 . TGTGCCAGCAGTTACTCGAGCGGAGGCAGCTACGAGCAGTACTTC CASSYSSGGSYEQYF
TRBJ2-3 17 . TRBV4-1 . TGCGCCAGCAGCCAAGGGAAGTGGGGCTACAGCACAGATACGCAGTATTTT CASSQGKWGYSTDTQYF
TRBJ2-3 17 TRBD2 TRBV7-2 . TGTGCCAGCAGCTTAGATCCGGCGGGAGTGGGCACAGATACGCAGTATTTT CASSLDPAGVGTDTQYF
TRBJ2-1 16 . TRBV9 . TGTGCCAGCAGCGAACGGTTCCTGAGCTCCTACAATGAGCAGTTCTTC CASSERFLSSYNEQFF
TRBJ1-3 15 . TRBV11-2 once TGTGCCAGCAGCTTAGGGCAGGGAAGTGGAAACACCATATATTTT CASSLGQGSGNTIYF
TRBJ2-7 13 TRBD1 TRBV6-6 . TGTGCCAGCAGCCCGGGGACAGCCTACGAGCAGTACTTC CASSPGTAYEQYF
TRBJ2-5 20 . TRBV15 . TGTGCCACCAGCAGAGTGGGCCCGCGAAGAGGGGCAGGGGATGGGGAGACCCAGTACTTC CATSRVGPRRGAGDGETQYF
TRBJ2-5 15 TRBD2 TRBV6-5 . TGTGCCAGCAGTTACCCAACTAGCGGGGCTGAGACCCAGTACTTC CASSYPTSGAETQYF
TRBJ1-1 14 . TRBV19 . TGTGCCAGTAGTACCATGAGCGCGAGCACTGAAGCTTTCTTT CASSTMSASTEAFF
TRBJ1-2 14 . TRBV15 . TGTGCCACCAGCAGGGGCGGGGAGGTCTATGGCTACACCTTC CATSRGGEVYGYTF
TRBJ1-4 13 . TRBV19 . TGTGCCACCACCGGGGGGGCCCATGAAAAACTGTTTTTT CATTGGAHEKLFF
TRBJ2-4 15 TRBD1 TRBV15 once TGTGCCACCAGCATCACCTGGGACAGGAAAAACATTCAGTACTTC CATSITWDRKNIQYF
TRBJ2-2 14 . TRBV28 . TGTGCCAGCAGTTTATTTCGGGGGACCGGGGAGCTGTTTTTT CASSLFRGTGELFF
TRBJ2-7 13 . TRBV5-1 once TGCGCCACCGCCCTAACAGGGCCGGGCGAGCAGTACTTC CATALTGPGEQYF
TRBJ2-2 15 TRBD2 TRBV10-3 . TGTGCCATCAGTGGGGCGGGAGGAATATACGGGGAGCTGTTTTTT CAISGAGGIYGELFF
TRBJ1-5 13 . TRBV5-4 . TGTGCCAGCAGCTTGGAGCGGGGTCAGCCCCAGCATTTT CASSLERGQPQHF
TRBJ1-2 13 . TRBV12-3/TRBV12-4 . TGTGCCAGCAGTTGGCCGGGGGTAGATGGCTACACCTTC CASSWPGVDGYTF
TRBJ2-3 19 . TRBV27 . TGTGCCAGCAGCCCTAACCCCGCCATGCGGAGGACGCTAACAGATACGCAGTATTTT CASSPNPAMRRTLTDTQYF
TRBJ2-7 14 TRBD1 TRBV18 . TGTGCCAGCTCCCCCGGGACAGGGCCCTACGAGCAGTACTTC CASSPGTGPYEQYF
TRBJ2-1 16 TRBD2 TRBV6-2/TRBV6-3 few TGTGCCAGCAGCCCTAACCTAGCGGCCTCCTACAATGAGCAGTTCTTC CASSPNLAASYNEQFF
TRBJ2-2 15 . TRBV6-1 . TGTGCCAGCAGTGAAGTGGGGCCCTACACCGGGGAGCTGTTTTTT CASSEVGPYTGELFF
TRBJ1-4 15 . TRBV30 . TGTGCCTGGAGACCCAAGACAACAACTAATGAAAAACTGTTTTTT CAWRPKTTTNEKLFF
TRBJ1-2 14 . TRBV27 . TGTGCCAGCAGTTTAGGCCCGGGGGTAGTTGGCTACACCTTC CASSLGPGVVGYTF
TRBJ1-3 14 . TRBV5-4 once TGTGCCAGCAGCGAGGGGGGGCATGGAAACACCATATATTTT CASSEGGHGNTIYF
TRBJ1-4 18 TRBD1 TRBV7-2 . TGTGCCAGCAGCCTCTCCCCTTTAATGACAGGGTGGAATGAAAAACTGTTTTTT CASSLSPLMTGWNEKLFF